This TCR beta chain was captured in a study of CD8 T cells in ankylosing spondylitis. As for this clonotype: The antigen remains unidentified.

Findings and caveats of the study: It appeared that ankylosing spondylitis blood was characterized by a TCR beta motif of several highly homologous variants.

Using its own MiXCR run on the 5' RACE reads, TCRdb lists one record per CDR3 protein. The sample consists of roughly 150,000 distinct CDR3 sequences, around a third of them appearing once. Between the trimmed V and J ends, which lost 6 bases and 3 bases, there was a span of 9 bases. Germline V gene sequence: CDR1 DFQATT, CDR2 SNEGSKA (reference sequence). The CDR3 length is 11 residues. The specimen sequenced was synovial fluid, either unsorted or a sorted T cell fraction (not recorded which). The source of this sequence is a male donor with ankylosing spondylitis. The chain uses TRBV20-1 and TRBJ2-7; D remains unclear. The CDR3 protein is CSAGRGYEQYF. The DNA for the CDR3 is TGCAGTGCAGGCCGAGGCTACGAGCAGTACTTC.